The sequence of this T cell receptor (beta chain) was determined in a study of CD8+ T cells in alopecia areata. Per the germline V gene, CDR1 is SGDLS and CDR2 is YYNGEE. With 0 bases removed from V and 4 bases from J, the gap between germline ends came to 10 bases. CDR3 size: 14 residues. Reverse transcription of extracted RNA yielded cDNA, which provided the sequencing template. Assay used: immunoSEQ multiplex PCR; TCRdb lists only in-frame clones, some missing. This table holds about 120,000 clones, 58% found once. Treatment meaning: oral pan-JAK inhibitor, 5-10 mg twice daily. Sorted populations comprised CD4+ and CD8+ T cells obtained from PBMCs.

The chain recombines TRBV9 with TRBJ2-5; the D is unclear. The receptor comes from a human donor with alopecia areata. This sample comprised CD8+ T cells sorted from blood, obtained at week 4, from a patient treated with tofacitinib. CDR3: CASSVEGSSETQYF. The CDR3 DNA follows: TGTGCCAGCAGCGTAGAGGGCAGTTCAGAGACCCAGTACTTC.